The 29 T cell receptor beta chains in this list originate from one sample, sequenced in a study of shared clonotypes between healthy human individuals. Positively selected for CCR7, the CD45RO-negative cells used as naive CD8 cells excluded terminally differentiated effector memory CD45RA+ cells. Method: immunoSEQ multiplex PCR; TCRdb's copy keeps in-frame clones and lacks some. The profile shows over 2,000,000 clones, 90% to 95% of them singletons. Sequencing was carried out using naive CD8+ T cells from PBMCs. These receptors all stem from a man between 18 and 29 years old in good health. Some clones in this sample may be carry-over from other donors' samples.

The V gene is TRBV29-1, the J gene TRBJ1-2; TRBD1 might be the D (6 bases). Trimming left V 3 bases short and J 5 bases short, with 13 bases between. In germline, CDR1 is SQVTM, CDR2 ANQGSEA. The CDR3 spans 13 residues. CDR3 coding DNA: TGCAGCGTTGATTCTCCAGGGGAGTATGGCTACACCTTC. This encodes CSVDSPGEYGYTF. Based on the CDR3 plus reference TRBV29-1 and TRBJ1-2, the full variable domain is SAVISQKPSRDICQRGTSLTIQCQVDSQVTMMFWYRQQPGQSLTLIATANQGSEATYESGFVIDKFPISRPNLTFSTLTVSNMSPEDSSIYLCSVDSPGEYGYTFGSGTRLTVV.

The chain links TRBV5-8 to TRBJ2-1; D may be TRBD2 (6 bases). CDR3 length: 13 amino acids. V lost 4 bases, J lost 9 bases, and 14 bases lay in between. Germline assignment: CDR1 SGHTS and CDR2 YDEGEE. The CDR3 region is CASSPIAVSEQFF. The CDR3 DNA reads as TGTGCCAGCAGCCCGATAGCGGTGTCTGAGCAGTTCTTC.

This chain joins TRBV30 and TRBJ2-7; TRBD2 matches 7 bases. Looked up from germline, CDR1 is GTSNPN and CDR2 is SVGIG (reference sequence). After removal of 1 base from V and 7 bases from J, the junction contained 10 bases not matched to a gene. The CDR3 has 14 amino acids. In DNA, the CDR3 is TGTGCCTGGAGTGCCCCGGGAGGATCCGGGGAGCAGTACTTC. Translated, it gives CAWSAPGGSGEQYF.

About this clone: Within the sample, other DNA sequences also encode this same CDR3. The gene calls are TRBV7-8 and TRBJ2-1, with TRBD2 matching over 9 bases. The CDR3 runs 15 residues. Germline values: CDR1 SGHVS, CDR2 FQNEAQ. V lost 6 bases, J lost 0 bases, and 3 bases stayed unmatched. CDR3 DNA: TGTGCCAGCAGTTTTAGCGGGAGCTCCTACAATGAGCAGTTCTTC. This codes for CASSFSGSSYNEQFF.

Concerning this clone itself: Other DNA sequences within the sample encode an identical CDR3. The CDR3: CSVLAGGPSYEQYF. The CDR3 DNA follows: TGCAGCGTACTAGCGGGAGGCCCCTCCTACGAGCAGTACTTC. V is TRBV29-1 and J is TRBJ2-7, with 12 nucleotides matching TRBD2. Germline trimming cut 6 bases from V and 0 bases from J; bases unmatched to any gene: 3. Germline lookup yields CDR1 SQVTM and CDR2 ANQGSEA. The CDR3 has 14 residues.

This chain uses TRBV19 with TRBJ1-1, with TRBD1 matching 9 bases. Unmatched junction bases numbered 22, after V lost 3 bases and J lost 5 bases. This CDR3 contains 20 residues. Germline CDR1 reads LNHDA; CDR2 reads SQIVND (reference sequence). For the CDR3, the DNA is TGTGCCAGTAGTATCGCCCTCACCCCAGGACAGGGGTTTATTTTGACTGAAGCTTTCTTT. This gives the protein CASSIALTPGQGFILTEAFF.

This sequence joins TRBV9 and TRBJ1-2, with 9 bases fitting TRBD1. The V segment lost 4 bases and the J segment 8 bases; nucleotides outside the gene matches: 9. From germline, CDR1 is SGDLS and CDR2 YYNGEE. This CDR3 contains 14 residues. The DNA of the CDR3 is TGTGCCAGCAGCCCGGGGACAGGGATTGGCGGCTACACCTTC. This codes for CASSPGTGIGGYTF. Based on the CDR3 plus reference TRBV9 and TRBJ1-2, the full variable domain is DSGVTQTPKHLITATGQRVTLRCSPRSGDLSVYWYQQSLDQGLQFLIQYYNGEERAKGNILERFSAQQFPDLHSELNLSSLELGDSALYFCASSPGTGIGGYTFGSGTRLTVV.

The V call is TRBV7-6, the J call TRBJ2-2; 8 positions agree with TRBD2. V lost 6 bases to trimming and J lost 2 bases; unmatched junction nucleotides: 8. The CDR3 has 16 amino acids. The germline gives CDR1 SGHVS, CDR2 FNYEAQ. The CDR3 nucleotides read TGTGCCAGCAGTTACAGGCTAGCGGGCAACACCGGGGAGCTGTTTTTT. Its translation is CASSYRLAGNTGELFF.

The chain joins TRBV25-1 to TRBJ2-5, with D unresolved. CDR3 length: 14 amino acids. The germline gives CDR1 MGHDK, CDR2 SYGVNS. V gave up 1 base and J gave up 3 bases, with 9 bases separating them. The CDR3 DNA sequence: TGTGCCAGCAGTGAATTGGAGACGGAAGAGACCCAGTACTTC. Amino acid sequence: CASSELETEETQYF. Full variable domain (outside the CDR3, taken from reference TRBV25-1 and TRBJ2-5): EADIYQTPRYLVIGTGKKITLECSQTMGHDKMYWYQQDPGMELHLIHYSYGVNSTEKGDLSSESTVSRIRTEHFPLTLESARPSHTSQYLCASSELETEETQYFGPGTRLLVL.

This chain joins TRBV7-9 and TRBJ2-1, with TRBD2 matching 10 bases. Germline V lookup: CDR1 SEHNR, CDR2 FQNEAQ (reference sequence). This CDR3 is built from 18 residues. The V gene end was trimmed by 0 bases and the J gene end by 9 bases; junction bases not matched to a gene: 14. CDR3 loop: CASSLALLGLAGAGEQFF. The CDR3 DNA reads TGTGCCAGCAGCTTAGCGCTTCTGGGCCTAGCGGGAGCCGGTGAGCAGTTCTTC.

The chain couples TRBV5-1 to TRBJ1-1; D not certain. The CDR3 is 15 residues long. Trimming shortened V by 1 base and J by 1 base, and 11 bases separated the two germline ends. The germline CDR1 and CDR2 sequences are SGHRS and YFSETQ. The CDR3 loop is CASSLRQARNTEAFF. CDR3 coding DNA: TGCGCCAGCAGCTTGAGGCAAGCTAGGAACACTGAAGCTTTCTTT.

The chain combines TRBV6-6 with TRBJ1-1, with D possibly matching TRBD1 (6 bases). V was trimmed by 7 bases and J by 6 bases, leaving 12 bases between them. Per the germline V gene, CDR1 is MNHNY and CDR2 is SVGAGI (reference sequence). CDR3 length: 12 amino acids. The CDR3 reads CASTWGAAEAFF. The DNA for the CDR3 is TGTGCCAGCACCTGGGGGGCCGCTGAAGCTTTCTTT.

The chain carries TRBV2 and TRBJ2-7; the D gene is possibly TRBD2 (5 bases). This CDR3 has 14 amino acids. V gave up 9 bases and J gave up 2 bases, with 17 bases separating them. Germline assignment: CDR1 SNHLY and CDR2 FYNNEI. In DNA form, the CDR3 reads TGTGCCAGGGGTCCGGGATCTTCCCCCTACGAGCAGTACTTC. Its protein product is CARGPGSSPYEQYF. The full variable domain, completed using reference TRBV2 and TRBJ2-7, is EPEVTQTPSHQVTQMGQEVILRCVPISNHLYFYWYRQILGQKVEFLVSFYNNEISEKSEIFDDQFSVERPDGSNFTLKIRSTKLEDSAMYFCARGPGSSPYEQYFGPGTRLTVT.

The sample holds one count of this clone. This chain joins TRBV9 and TRBJ2-7; possible D gene TRBD1, 6 bases. This CDR3 has 15 amino acids. The V end lost 3 bases, the J end lost 3 bases, and 16 bases lay between the germline ends. The germline V gene encodes CDR1 SGDLS and CDR2 YYNGEE. The CDR3 spells CASSGATGNLYEQYF. The CDR3 coding sequence is TGTGCCAGCAGCGGGGCGACAGGAAACCTCTACGAGCAGTACTTC.

A word on this clone: Other DNA sequences in this specimen translate into the identical CDR3. This rearrangement joins TRBV27 to TRBJ2-2; D is uncertain. Deletions cut 6 bases from V and 5 bases from J, with 7 bases between. This CDR3 comprises 12 residues. Germline V gene lookup returns CDR1 MNHEY and CDR2 SMNVEV (reference sequence). The CDR3 coding sequence is TGTGCCAGCAGCCTCCCTACCGGGGAGCTGTTTTTT. Translating it yields CASSLPTGELFF.

The genes are TRBV7-9 and TRBJ2-4, with a weak D call TRBD2 (5 bases). The germline V and J ends were trimmed by 1 base and 2 bases, with 6 bases remaining between them. The germline CDR1 and CDR2 sequences are SEHNR and FQNEAQ (reference sequence). This CDR3 is 14 amino acids long. The CDR3 is CASSLGGTKNIQYF. Written as DNA, the CDR3 is TGTGCCAGCAGCTTAGGAGGGACCAAAAACATTCAGTACTTC.

The chain uses TRBV29-1 and TRBJ2-7; either TRBD1 or TRBD2 may fit D (5 bases each). This CDR3 has 12 residues. Trimming took 5 bases from V and 3 from J, leaving 11 bases between them. Germline loops: CDR1 SQVTM, CDR2 ANQGSEA. The CDR3 loop reads CSVRDGFYEQYF. The CDR3 DNA is TGCAGCGTTCGGGACGGCTTCTACGAGCAGTACTTC.

The V call is TRBV7-6, the J call TRBJ2-5, with 8 bases lining up with TRBD2. V lost 1 base to trimming and J lost 5 bases; unmatched junction nucleotides: 9. Germline values: CDR1 SGHVS, CDR2 FNYEAQ. CDR3 length equals 16 residues. CDR3 nucleotide sequence: TGTGCCAGCAGCTTAGTTAACTACGGCGGGAGGGAGACCCAGTACTTC. This translates into CASSLVNYGGRETQYF.

This chain joins TRBV28 and TRBJ2-2; the D gene could be TRBD1 or TRBD2 (5 bases each). The V end was cut by 6 bases, the J end by 6 bases, with 14 bases between. The length of the CDR3 is 14 residues. The germline CDR1 and CDR2 sequences are MDHEN and SYDVKM. In DNA, the CDR3 is TGTGCCAGCAGGGGACCTCGCAGCCCCGGGGAGCTGTTTTTT. It translates to CASRGPRSPGELFF.

This chain uses TRBV4-1 with TRBJ2-7; possibly TRBD1 or TRBD2 for D (6 bases each). The V gene's germline CDR1 is MGHRA and CDR2 YSYEKL. Between the trimmed V and J ends, which lost 1 base and 11 bases, there was a span of 21 bases. The CDR3 is made up of 15 amino acids. The CDR3 coding sequence is TGCGCCAGCAGCCAAGGACTTGGGGGGCTTAGCGTGGAGTACTTC. It is translated as CASSQGLGGLSVEYF.

In the case of this clone: Other DNA sequences in this specimen translate into the identical CDR3. The gene calls are TRBV9 and TRBJ2-7; D possibly corresponds to TRBD2 (6 bases). Trimming took off 0 bases at V and 2 bases at J, with 9 bases between the two ends. The CDR3 has 14 residues. CDR1 and CDR2 (germline): SGDLS, YYNGEE. The CDR3 nucleotides read TGTGCCAGCAGCGTAGCGGGAGAGGCCTACGAGCAGTACTTC. It specifies CASSVAGEAYEQYF.

The chain is built from TRBV6-1 and TRBJ1-1; perhaps TRBD1 as D (6 bases). V lost 7 bases and J lost 3, with 15 bases in between. CDR3 length: 14 amino acids. Germline CDR1 is MNHNS and CDR2 is SASEGT. The CDR3 reads CASIPRGGHTEAFF. The CDR3 nucleotides read TGTGCCAGCATCCCCCGGGGGGGGCACACTGAAGCTTTCTTT.

This sequence joins TRBV4-3 and TRBJ2-5; D might be TRBD2 (7 bases). The CDR3 is 13 residues long. Germline values: CDR1 LGHNA, CDR2 YSLEER. The V end was cut by 4 bases, the J end by 9 bases, with 15 bases between. CDR3 coding DNA: TGCGCCAGCAGCCTAGGGGGGGTTCGGGCCCAGTACTTC. Its protein product is CASSLGGVRAQYF.

The chain links TRBV6-6 to TRBJ2-7; D is ambiguous. Germline CDR1 reads MNHNY; CDR2 reads SVGAGI (reference sequence). Trimming shortened V by 0 bases and J by 6 bases, and 6 bases separated the two germline ends. CDR3 length: 12 residues. The CDR3 coding sequence is TGTGCCAGCAGTTACTCCCCGATCGAGCAGTACTTC. The encoded protein is CASSYSPIEQYF.

This chain uses TRBV4-2 with TRBJ2-1; 10 bases are a match to TRBD2. Germline CDR1 reads LGHNA; CDR2 reads YNFKEQ. The CDR3 loop spans 17 amino acids. J lost 1 base, V lost 0 bases, and 3 bases had no gene match. The CDR3 is CASSQDPGLASYNEQFF. The CDR3 nucleotides are TGTGCCAGCAGCCAAGATCCGGGACTAGCGTCCTACAATGAGCAGTTCTTC.

The rearrangement uses TRBV11-2 and TRBJ1-3; 11 bases line up with TRBD1. Germline V lookup: CDR1 SGHAT, CDR2 FQNNGV. The CDR3 runs to 18 residues. Unmatched junction bases numbered 8, after V lost 4 bases and J lost 0 bases. This chain's CDR3 is CASSSGTGGPFSGNTIYF. CDR3 nucleotides: TGTGCCAGCAGCTCCGGGACAGGGGGACCCTTCTCTGGAAACACCATATATTTT.

The V call is TRBV28, the J call TRBJ1-1; D is unresolved. Germline V CDR1 and CDR2: MDHEN, SYDVKM. The V end was cut by 4 bases, the J end by 0 bases, with 9 bases between. This CDR3 comprises 14 residues. The CDR3 region has the DNA TGTGCCAGCAGTTATACTGAATTGAACACTGAAGCTTTCTTT. Its translation is CASSYTELNTEAFF.

The V and J genes are TRBV7-9 and TRBJ2-7, with D perhaps TRBD2 (7 bases). V was cut by 7 bases and J by 4 bases, with 17 bases left in between. This CDR3 is built from 14 residues. CDR1 is SEHNR, CDR2 FQNEAQ, per germline (reference sequence). CDR3 loop: CASMRVGGGYEQYF. The CDR3 DNA is TGTGCCAGCATGAGGGTGGGAGGGGGTTACGAGCAGTACTTC. Variable domain in full (rest from reference TRBV7-9 and TRBJ2-7): DTGVSQNPRHKITKRGQNVTFRCDPISEHNRLYWYRQTLGQGPEFLTYFQNEAQLEKSRLLSDRFSAERPKGSFSTLEIQRTEQGDSAMYLCASMRVGGGYEQYFGPGTRLTVT.

The chain carries TRBV9 and TRBJ1-1; no clear D gene. V was pared by 0 bases and J by 0 bases, with 9 bases between. The CDR3 has 15 amino acids. Germline values: CDR1 SGDLS, CDR2 YYNGEE. The CDR3 nucleotides read TGTGCCAGCAGCGTAGTACTCGGCATGAACACTGAAGCTTTCTTT. This codes for CASSVVLGMNTEAFF.